This T cell receptor beta chain appears in the sequencing data of a study of early T cells in non-severe SARS-CoV-2 infection. Study results and caveats: Private and CD4 specificities were missed by VDJdb matching, which favored anti-spike CD8 responses.

The table lists this clonotype with many counts. Its antigen is currently unknown. Trimming took off 3 bases at V and 3 bases at J, with 6 bases between the two ends. The CDR3 runs 12 residues. Germline V gene lookup returns CDR1 LNHDA and CDR2 SQIVND (reference sequence). Attachment of unique molecular identifiers to individual cDNA molecules was performed. TCRdb recomputed calls from the 5' RACE reads with MiXCR, one row per CDR3 protein. The sample has some 25,000 distinct CDR3 sequences, 3.5% to 5% seen once. Sequenced: whole blood. This TCR came from an adult who was a healthcare worker with PCR-confirmed SARS-CoV-2 infection or an uninfected control (not recorded which). This sequence joins TRBV19 and TRBJ2-7, with D possibly matching TRBD1 (6 bases). CDR3 DNA: TGTGCCAGTAGTATCAGGGGCTACGAGCAGTACTTC. It encodes CASSIRGYEQYF.